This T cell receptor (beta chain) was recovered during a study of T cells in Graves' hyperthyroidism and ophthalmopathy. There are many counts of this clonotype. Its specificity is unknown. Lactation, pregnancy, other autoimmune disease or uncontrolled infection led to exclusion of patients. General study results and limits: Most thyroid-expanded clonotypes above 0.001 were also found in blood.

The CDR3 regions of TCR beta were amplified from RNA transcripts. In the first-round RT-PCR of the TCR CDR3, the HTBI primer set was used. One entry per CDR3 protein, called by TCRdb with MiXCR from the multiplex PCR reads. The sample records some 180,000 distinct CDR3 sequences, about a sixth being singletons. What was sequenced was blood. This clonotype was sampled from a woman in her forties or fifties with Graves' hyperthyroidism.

CDR3 sequence reads: CASSAMTSANTGELFF. The CDR3 nucleotides are TGTGCCAGCAGTGCCATGACTAGCGCAAACACCGGGGAGCTGTTTTTT. This rearrangement joins TRBV2 to TRBJ2-2; 8 nucleotides match TRBD2. J lost 2 bases, V lost 4 bases, and 6 bases had no gene match. Looked up from germline, CDR1 is SNHLY and CDR2 is FYNNEI. The CDR3 has 16 amino acids.